This T cell receptor beta chain stems from a study of shared clonotypes between healthy human individuals. Findings and caveats of the study: The study found lower generation probabilities in non-shared clonotypes than in those shared by all four donors.

Assay used: immunoSEQ multiplex PCR; TCRdb lists only in-frame clones, some missing. The data hold around 1.9 million clones, with 90% to 95% observed a single time. The naive CD8 subset, CD45RO-negative cells positively selected for CCR7, excluded terminally differentiated effector memory CD45RA+ cells. Concerning this clone itself: Its antigen is unknown.

The CDR3 is 13 amino acids. V lost 7 bases, J lost 3 bases, and 15 bases lay in between. In germline, CDR1 is SQVTM, CDR2 ANQGSEA. The gene calls are TRBV29-1 and TRBJ2-5; possible D gene TRBD1, 6 bases. The sequencing input was naive CD8+ T cells from PBMCs. This receptor was identified in a man aged 18-30 years in good health. Some clones in this sample may be carry-over from other donors' samples. CDR3: CSALTGIEETQYF. The CDR3, as DNA: TGCAGCGCCTTAACAGGGATCGAAGAGACCCAGTACTTC.